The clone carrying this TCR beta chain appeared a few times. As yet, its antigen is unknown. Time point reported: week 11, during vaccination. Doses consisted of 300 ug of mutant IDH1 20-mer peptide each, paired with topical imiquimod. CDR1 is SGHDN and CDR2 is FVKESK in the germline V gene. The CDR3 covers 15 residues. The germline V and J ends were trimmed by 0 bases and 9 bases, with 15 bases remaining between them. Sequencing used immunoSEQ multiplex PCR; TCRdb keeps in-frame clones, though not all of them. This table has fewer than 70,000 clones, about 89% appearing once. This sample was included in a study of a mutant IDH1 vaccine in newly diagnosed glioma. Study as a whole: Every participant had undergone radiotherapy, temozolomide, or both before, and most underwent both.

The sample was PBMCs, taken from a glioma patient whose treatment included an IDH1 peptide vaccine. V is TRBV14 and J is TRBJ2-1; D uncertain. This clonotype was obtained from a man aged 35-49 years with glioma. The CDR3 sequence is CASSQELWATSEQFF. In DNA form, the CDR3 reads TGTGCCAGCAGCCAAGAATTGTGGGCGACAAGTGAGCAGTTCTTC.